Listed here are 2 T cell receptor beta chains from one sample, sequenced in a study of shared clonotypes between healthy human individuals. Libraries were prepared by immunoSEQ multiplex PCR; TCRdb keeps only in-frame clonotypes and omits some of them. The data hold over 800,000 clones, with around 93% observed a single time. Terminally differentiated effector memory CD45RA+ cells were excluded by CCR7 positive selection of CD45RO-negative cells. The sequenced material came from naive CD8+ T cells sorted from blood. The receptors come from a man aged 25 to 40 in good health.

The chain employs TRBV11-2 and TRBJ2-7; D gene ambiguous. Germline V CDR1 and CDR2: SGHAT, FQNNGV. V lost 3 bases and J lost 6, with 3 bases in between. This CDR3 has 10 residues. CDR3 in amino acids: CASSFSEQYF. CDR3 sequence (DNA): TGTGCCAGCAGCTTTTCCGAGCAGTACTTC.

CDR3 nucleotides: TGTGCCAGCAGCTTAGAGAGGTATACGGGGGAATTTGAGCAGTTCTTC. Its protein is CASSLERYTGEFEQFF. This chain links TRBV7-9 with TRBJ2-1; tentatively, D is TRBD2 (6 bases). Trimming cost V 1 base and J 9 bases, with 19 bases left between them. In germline, CDR1 is SEHNR, CDR2 FQNEAQ (reference sequence). The CDR3 runs 16 residues.